This TCR beta chain was captured in a study of beta chain features in type 1 diabetes (dated by TCRdb to the late 2010s). Turning to the overall study: Mean age, gender distribution, total cell number and subset yield did not differ between patients and healthy donors. A total of about 99,000,000 sorted cells were examined across all samples, and RNA yield correlated strongly with the number of cells per subset. In the study, recently diagnosed type 1 diabetes patients and matched healthy donors were compared on the TCRB repertoires of their sorted circulating CD4+ T cell subsets. Regulatory and stem cell-like memory subsets were obtained from only 8 patients and roughly eight healthy donors, while naive and central memory subsets were obtained from all 30 or so donors.

Each donor gave one peripheral blood draw, averaging approximately 0.12 L, which was collected into heparinised tubes. A BD FACSAria II and a panel including CD45RO, CCR7, CD25, CD127, CD95 and CD27 were used to sort naive, central memory, regulatory and stem cell-like memory CD4+ T cells. A purity above 95% was achieved for all sorted populations. Right away, PBMCs were isolated by Lymphoprep density gradient centrifugation and were stained directly, with no culture step. So that batch effects would be minimized, each experiment stained and sorted samples in pairs, pairing one healthy donor with one patient. The entire isolated RNA was reverse transcribed using the High Capacity cDNA Reverse Transcription Kit, and thus expressed TCRB transcripts were sequenced. Naive, central memory and regulatory T cell samples underwent deep immunoSEQ sequencing, averaging around 3.9 million total reads per sample. Sorted cells were lysed in RLT buffer, and RNA was extracted using DNase-treated RNeasy Micro or Mini kits according to cell number. To prevent cross-contamination, every cell subset was processed on its own, while patient and healthy donor samples were processed together. TCRB sequences were amplified from cDNA with the immunoSEQ multiplex PCR, producing 87-bp fragments spanning the CDR3 region. The amplicons were sequenced using the Illumina HiSeq platform. The authors' pipeline ran thus. Synthetic template baselines were used to correct PCR bias computationally, reads within Hamming distance 2 were collapsed together, and singletons that could not be merged were discarded. Reads were aligned against IMGT so that V, D and J genes, CDR3 length and insertions or deletions at six rearrangement sites could be assigned. Clonotype counts were normalized to sorted cell number within each subset before computing true diversity and Gini coefficients with the tcR R package. The overlap coefficient, calculated on TCRB nucleotide sequences, was used to measure repertoire sharing. Out-of-frame TCRB sequences from naive cells were analyzed as a proxy for the pre-selection repertoire. What TCRdb holds here is the immuneACCESS table cut down to in-frame rearrangements. Part of the clones is not present; checked against another copy, under half of the missing clones reflect an unresolved V gene, and the others are unexplained. Clone size and V and J calls were adopted from that table, with D and trimming inferred from the DNA. For this sample the table gives hundreds of thousands of clones, of which roughly a sixth were detected only once. Around 0.1% of the sample comes from the top ten.

Regarding this clone: Its antigen has not been determined. No much larger clone exists at a distance of one base, and base qualities are not known. The same CDR3 is also encoded by other DNA sequences in this sample.

V loses 1 base at its end and J loses 1 base; junction bases beyond the gene matches: 1. CDR1 SGHRS and CDR2 YFSETQ were looked up in the germline V gene. Including the terminal cysteine and phenylalanine, the CDR3 comprises 14 residues. Just the 42-base CDR3 DNA is kept, in frame starting at base 1. The study at large found these results: Because cDNA was sequenced instead of genomic DNA, activated cells with high expression could be over-represented, although the groups did not differ in activation or CD3 levels. PCR may preferentially amplify shorter templates, but because patient and control samples were amplified and corrected together, any resulting skew would affect both groups equally. HLA sub-analyses involved small numbers of individuals, so any influence of HLA type on TCRB rearrangement remained unresolved. At VDJ recombination sites, type 1 diabetes patients had fewer insertions and more deleted nucleotides, which implies abnormalities in thymic rearrangement. A moderate but significant shortening of TCRB CDR3 length was observed in type 1 diabetes patients in all four CD4+ subsets. Naive, central memory and regulatory TCRB repertoires appeared more similar among patients than among healthy donors.

This receptor was taken from a man aged 18 to 29 in good health. The chain is encoded by TRBV5-1 joined to TRBJ1-1, with 7 junctional bases fitting TRBD1. Sequencing input: naive CD4+ T cells from blood. This sample's cell subset or site label indicates: true naive CD4+ T cells. The nucleotide sequence reads as follows: TGCGCCAGCAGCTTGCGACAGGGGAACACTGAAGCTTTCTTT. Its translation reads: CASSLRQGNTEAFF.